The subject of this entry is one T cell receptor beta chain. This entry is derived from a study of OX40 agonist ivuxolimab in advanced cancers. TCRdb keeps only in-frame clones here, not all; method: immunoSEQ multiplex PCR. The data contain 75,000 to 100,000 clones, roughly 90% of them seen just once; the ten biggest clones take up 0.71%. Germline values: CDR1 SGHAT, CDR2 FQNNGV. This CDR3 contains 11 residues. V lost 5 bases to trimming and J lost 0 bases, with 1 base between them. The origin of this receptor is an adult with an advanced solid tumor such as melanoma, head and neck, liver or kidney cancer. This material consisted of CD4+ or CD8+ T cells sorted from blood, taken in a trial of the OX40 agonist ivuxolimab. The rearrangement joins TRBV11-2 to TRBJ2-5; D gene uncertain. The CDR3 region is CASSHQETQYF. The CDR3 DNA reads TGTGCCAGCAGCCACCAAGAGACCCAGTACTTC.